The clone carrying this T cell receptor beta chain was found a few times. Its antigen is still unknown. Mismatch with germline at one junction end may stem from a read error. Graves' hyperthyroidism is called stable when ophthalmopathy does not progress within 18 months. The hyperthyroidism was newly diagnosed and had lasted under 2 months; the patients were aged 18 to 65. PBMCs were obtained from 9.5 to 10 ml fresh peripheral blood. In germline, CDR1 is MGHRA, CDR2 YSYEKL. This CDR3 has 17 residues. These data originate in a study of T cells in Graves' hyperthyroidism and ophthalmopathy. The study, taken as a whole, reports: The model predicted ophthalmopathy a median approximately six months before onset.

RNA transcripts yielded amplified TCR beta CDR3 regions. Carried out on the TCR CDR3, a first-round RT-PCR used the HTBI primer set. TCRdb re-called the multiplex PCR reads with MiXCR, one entry per CDR3 protein. This table has about 840,000 distinct CDR3 sequences, roughly 40% appearing once. The TCR was taken from a man aged 18 to 29 with Graves' hyperthyroidism. V and J are TRBV4-1 and TRBJ1-4; no reliable D call. The specimen sequenced was blood. In DNA, the CDR3 is TGTGCCAGCAGCCCCTTGTGGCAGGAGACAACTAATGAAAAACTGTTTTTT. It codes for CASSPLWQETTNEKLFF.